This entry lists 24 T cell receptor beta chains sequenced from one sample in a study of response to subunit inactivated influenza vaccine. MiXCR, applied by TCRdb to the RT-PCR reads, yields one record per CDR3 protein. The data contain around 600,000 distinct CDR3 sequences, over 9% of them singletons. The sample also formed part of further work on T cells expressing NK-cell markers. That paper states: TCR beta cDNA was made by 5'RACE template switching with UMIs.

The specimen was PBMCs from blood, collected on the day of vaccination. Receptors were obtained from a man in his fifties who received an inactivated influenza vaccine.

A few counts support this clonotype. The CDR3 nucleotides read TGTGCCAGCAGCGCCCAGGTAGCGGCCATGGGAAATGAGCAGTTCTTC. Amino acids: CASSAQVAAMGNEQFF. V gene TRBV14 combines with J gene TRBJ2-1, with D possibly matching TRBD2 (6 bases). Germline V CDR1 and CDR2: SGHDN, FVKESK. This CDR3 has 16 amino acids. Trimming cost V 5 bases and J 7 bases, with 21 bases left between them.

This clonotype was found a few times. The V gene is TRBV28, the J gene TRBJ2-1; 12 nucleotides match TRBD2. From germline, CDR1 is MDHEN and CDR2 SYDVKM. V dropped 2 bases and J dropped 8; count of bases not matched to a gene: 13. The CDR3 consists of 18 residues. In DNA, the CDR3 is TGTGCCAGCAGTTTACGACTAGCGGGAGCTTCTCGGGGGGATGAGCAGTTCTTC. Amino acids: CASSLRLAGASRGDEQFF.

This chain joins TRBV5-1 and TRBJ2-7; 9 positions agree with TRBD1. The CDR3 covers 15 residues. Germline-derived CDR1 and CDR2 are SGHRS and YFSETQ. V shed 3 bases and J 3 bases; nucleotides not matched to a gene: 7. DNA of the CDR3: TGCGCCAGCAGCTATCAACCGGGACAGGGCTACGAGCAGTACTTC. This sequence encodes CASSYQPGQGYEQYF.

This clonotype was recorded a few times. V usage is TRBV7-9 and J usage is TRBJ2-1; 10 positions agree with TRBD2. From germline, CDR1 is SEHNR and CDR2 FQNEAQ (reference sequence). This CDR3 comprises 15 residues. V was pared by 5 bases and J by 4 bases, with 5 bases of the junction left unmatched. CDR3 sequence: CASSITSGVYNEQFF. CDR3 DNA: TGTGCCAGCAGCATTACTAGCGGGGTATACAATGAGCAGTTCTTC.

CDR3 nucleotides: TGTGCCAGCAGTTACACAACACAGGGTTCTGGCTACACCTTC. Its protein is CASSYTTQGSGYTF. The chain recombines TRBV6-5 with TRBJ1-2; D is perhaps TRBD1 (6 bases). Trimming cost V 2 bases and J 7 bases, with 14 bases left between them. The CDR3 spans 14 residues. The germline gives CDR1 MNHEY, CDR2 SVGAGI.

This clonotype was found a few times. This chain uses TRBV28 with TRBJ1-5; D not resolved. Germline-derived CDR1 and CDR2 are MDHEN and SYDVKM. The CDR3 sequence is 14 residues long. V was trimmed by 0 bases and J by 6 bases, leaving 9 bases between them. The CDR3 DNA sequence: TGTGCCAGCAGTTTATGGGGATCGGGTCAGCCCCAGCATTTT. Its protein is CASSLWGSGQPQHF.

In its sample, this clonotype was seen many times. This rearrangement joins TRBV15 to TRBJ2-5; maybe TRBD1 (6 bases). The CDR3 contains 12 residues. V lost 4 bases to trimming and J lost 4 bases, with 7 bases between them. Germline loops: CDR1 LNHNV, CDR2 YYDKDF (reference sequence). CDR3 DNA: TGTGCCACCAGCACGACAGGAGAGACCCAGTACTTC. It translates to CATSTTGETQYF.

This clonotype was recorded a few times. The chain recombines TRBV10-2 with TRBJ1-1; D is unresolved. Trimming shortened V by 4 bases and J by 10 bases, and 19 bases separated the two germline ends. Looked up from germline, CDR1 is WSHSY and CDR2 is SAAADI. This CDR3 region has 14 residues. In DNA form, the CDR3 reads TGCGCCAGCAGTGCCAACTCCGGGGATTTTGGAGCTTTCTTT. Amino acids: CASSANSGDFGAFF.

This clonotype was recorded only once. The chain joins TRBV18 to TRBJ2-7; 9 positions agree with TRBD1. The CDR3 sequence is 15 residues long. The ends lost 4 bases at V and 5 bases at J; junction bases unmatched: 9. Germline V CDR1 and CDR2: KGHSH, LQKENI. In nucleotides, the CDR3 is TGTGCCAGCTCACGAATGACAGGGGGGTCTGACGAGCAGTACTTC. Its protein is CASSRMTGGSDEQYF.

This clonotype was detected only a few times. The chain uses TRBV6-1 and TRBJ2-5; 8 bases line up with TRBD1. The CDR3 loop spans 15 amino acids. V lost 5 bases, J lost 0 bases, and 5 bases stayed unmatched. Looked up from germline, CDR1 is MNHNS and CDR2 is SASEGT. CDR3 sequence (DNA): TGTGCCAGCAGTCTTAACAGGGGGTACCAAGAGACCCAGTACTTC. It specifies CASSLNRGYQETQYF.

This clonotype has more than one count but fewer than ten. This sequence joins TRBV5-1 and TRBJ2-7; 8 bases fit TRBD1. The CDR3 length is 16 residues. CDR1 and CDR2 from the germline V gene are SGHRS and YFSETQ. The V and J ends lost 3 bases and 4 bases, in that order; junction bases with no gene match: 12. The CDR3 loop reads CASSSLGAGGSYEQYF. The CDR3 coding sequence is TGCGCCAGCAGCTCCCTGGGGGCAGGGGGCAGTTACGAGCAGTACTTC.

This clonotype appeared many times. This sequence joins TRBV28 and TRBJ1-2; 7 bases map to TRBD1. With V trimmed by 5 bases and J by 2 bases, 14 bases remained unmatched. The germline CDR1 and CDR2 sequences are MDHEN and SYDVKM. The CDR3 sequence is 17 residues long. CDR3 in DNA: TGTGCCAGCAGTCCCCCGACAGGGTCGTCGGGCAACTATGGCTACACCTTC. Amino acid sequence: CASSPPTGSSGNYGYTF.

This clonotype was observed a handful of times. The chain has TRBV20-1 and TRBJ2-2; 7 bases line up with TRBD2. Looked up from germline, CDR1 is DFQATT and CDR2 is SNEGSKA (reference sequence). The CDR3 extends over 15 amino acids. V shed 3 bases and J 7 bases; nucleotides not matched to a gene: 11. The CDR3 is CSASDPGGGDGELFF. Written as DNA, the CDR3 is TGCAGTGCTAGTGACCCGGGAGGCGGGGACGGGGAGCTGTTTTTT.

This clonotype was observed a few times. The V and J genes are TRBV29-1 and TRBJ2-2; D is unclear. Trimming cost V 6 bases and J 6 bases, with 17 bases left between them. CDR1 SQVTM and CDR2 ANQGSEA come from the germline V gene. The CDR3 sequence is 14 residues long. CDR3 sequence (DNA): TGCAGCGTAAAGCCCTGGACGGCCTCCGGGGAGCTGTTTTTT. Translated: CSVKPWTASGELFF.

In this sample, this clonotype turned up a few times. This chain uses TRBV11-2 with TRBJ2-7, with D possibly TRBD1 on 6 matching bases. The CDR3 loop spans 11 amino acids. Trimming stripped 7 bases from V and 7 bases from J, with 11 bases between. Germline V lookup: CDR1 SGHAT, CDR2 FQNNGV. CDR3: CASTQGGEQYF. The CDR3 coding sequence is TGTGCCAGCACCCAAGGGGGAGAGCAGTACTTC.

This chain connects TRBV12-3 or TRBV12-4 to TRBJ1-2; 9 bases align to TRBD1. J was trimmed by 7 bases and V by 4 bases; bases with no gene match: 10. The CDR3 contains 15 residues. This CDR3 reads CASSSRGQGGGGYTF. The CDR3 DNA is TGTGCCAGCAGTTCCAGGGGACAGGGAGGGGGTGGCTACACCTTC.

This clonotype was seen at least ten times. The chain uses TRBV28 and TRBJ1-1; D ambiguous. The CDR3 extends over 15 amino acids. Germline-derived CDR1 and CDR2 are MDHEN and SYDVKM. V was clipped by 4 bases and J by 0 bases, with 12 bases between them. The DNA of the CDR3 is TGTGCCAGCAGTTCCCCCAAGGCGATGAACACTGAAGCTTTCTTT. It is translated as CASSSPKAMNTEAFF.

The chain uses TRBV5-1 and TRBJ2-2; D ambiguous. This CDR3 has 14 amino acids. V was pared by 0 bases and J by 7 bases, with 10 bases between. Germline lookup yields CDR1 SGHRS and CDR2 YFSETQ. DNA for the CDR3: TGCGCCAGCAGCTTGGGGTCCGTCGGCGGGGAGCTGTTTTTT. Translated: CASSLGSVGGELFF.

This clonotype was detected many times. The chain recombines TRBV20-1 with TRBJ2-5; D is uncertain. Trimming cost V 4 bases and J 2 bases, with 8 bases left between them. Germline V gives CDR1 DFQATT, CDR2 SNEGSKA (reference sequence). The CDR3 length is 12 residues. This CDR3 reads CSAKTGQETQYF. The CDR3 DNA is TGCAGTGCTAAGACTGGACAAGAGACCCAGTACTTC.

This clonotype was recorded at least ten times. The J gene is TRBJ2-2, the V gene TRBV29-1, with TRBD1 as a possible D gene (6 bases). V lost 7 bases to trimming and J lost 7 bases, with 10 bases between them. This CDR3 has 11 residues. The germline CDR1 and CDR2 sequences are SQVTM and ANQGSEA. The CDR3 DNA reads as TGCAGCGCACAGGGCGGCGGGGAGCTGTTTTTT. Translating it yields CSAQGGGELFF.

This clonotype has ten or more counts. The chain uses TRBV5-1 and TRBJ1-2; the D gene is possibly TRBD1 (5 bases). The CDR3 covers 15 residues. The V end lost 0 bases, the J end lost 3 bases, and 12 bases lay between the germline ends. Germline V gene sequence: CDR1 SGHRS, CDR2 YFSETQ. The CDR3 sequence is CASSLGSGDHYGYTF. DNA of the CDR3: TGCGCCAGCAGCTTGGGATCGGGGGACCACTATGGCTACACCTTC.

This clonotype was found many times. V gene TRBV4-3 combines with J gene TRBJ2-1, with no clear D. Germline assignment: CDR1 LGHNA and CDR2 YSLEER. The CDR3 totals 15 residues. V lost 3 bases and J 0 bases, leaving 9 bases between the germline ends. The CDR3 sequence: CASSQSPSSYNEQFF. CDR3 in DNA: TGCGCCAGCAGCCAGTCTCCTAGCTCCTACAATGAGCAGTTCTTC.

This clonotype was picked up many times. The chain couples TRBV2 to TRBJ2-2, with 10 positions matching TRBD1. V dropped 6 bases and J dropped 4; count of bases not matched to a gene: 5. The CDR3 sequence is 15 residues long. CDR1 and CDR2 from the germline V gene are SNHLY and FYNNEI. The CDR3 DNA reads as TGTGCCAGCAGAGCCGACAGGGGGCTCACCGGGGAGCTGTTTTTT. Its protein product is CASRADRGLTGELFF.

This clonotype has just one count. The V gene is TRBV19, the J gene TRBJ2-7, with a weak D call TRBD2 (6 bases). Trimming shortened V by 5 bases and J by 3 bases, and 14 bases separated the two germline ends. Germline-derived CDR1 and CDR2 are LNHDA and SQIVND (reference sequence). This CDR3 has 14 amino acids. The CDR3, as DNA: TGTGCCAGTAGTTCCGCGGGACCGGGCTACGAGCAGTACTTC. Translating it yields CASSSAGPGYEQYF.